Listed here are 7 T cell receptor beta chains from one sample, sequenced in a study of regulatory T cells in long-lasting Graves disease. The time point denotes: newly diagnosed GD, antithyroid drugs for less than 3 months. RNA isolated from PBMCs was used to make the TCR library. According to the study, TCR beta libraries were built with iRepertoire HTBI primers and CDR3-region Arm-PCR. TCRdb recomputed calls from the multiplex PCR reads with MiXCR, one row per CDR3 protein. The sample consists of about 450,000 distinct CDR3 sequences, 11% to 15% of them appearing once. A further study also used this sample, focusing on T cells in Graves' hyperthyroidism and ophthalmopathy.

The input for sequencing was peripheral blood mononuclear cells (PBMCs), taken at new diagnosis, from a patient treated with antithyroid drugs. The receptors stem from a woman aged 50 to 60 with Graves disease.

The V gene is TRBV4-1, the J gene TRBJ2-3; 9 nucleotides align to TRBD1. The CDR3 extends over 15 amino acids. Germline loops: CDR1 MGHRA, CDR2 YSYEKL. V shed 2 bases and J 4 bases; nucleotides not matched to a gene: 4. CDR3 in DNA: TGCGCCAGCAGCCAATTAGGGACAGGGTCAGATACGCAGTATTTT. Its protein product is CASSQLGTGSDTQYF.

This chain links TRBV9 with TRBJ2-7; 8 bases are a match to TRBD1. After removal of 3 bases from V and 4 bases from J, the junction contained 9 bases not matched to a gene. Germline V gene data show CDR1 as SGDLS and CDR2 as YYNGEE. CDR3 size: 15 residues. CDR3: CASSEATGARYEQYF. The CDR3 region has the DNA TGTGCCAGCAGCGAAGCGACAGGGGCCCGTTACGAGCAGTACTTC.

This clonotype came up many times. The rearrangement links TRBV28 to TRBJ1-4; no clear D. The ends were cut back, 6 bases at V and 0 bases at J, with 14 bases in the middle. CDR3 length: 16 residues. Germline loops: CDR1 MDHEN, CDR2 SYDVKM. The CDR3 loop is CASRTRKAATNEKLFF. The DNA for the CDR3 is TGTGCCAGCAGAACAAGGAAGGCTGCAACTAATGAAAAACTGTTTTTT.

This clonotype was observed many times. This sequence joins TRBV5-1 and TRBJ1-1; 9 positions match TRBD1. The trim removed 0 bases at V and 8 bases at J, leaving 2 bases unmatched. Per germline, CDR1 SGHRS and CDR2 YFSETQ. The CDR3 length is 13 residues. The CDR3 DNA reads TGCGCCAGCAGCTTGGGGACAGGGGACGAAGCTTTCTTT. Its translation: CASSLGTGDEAFF.

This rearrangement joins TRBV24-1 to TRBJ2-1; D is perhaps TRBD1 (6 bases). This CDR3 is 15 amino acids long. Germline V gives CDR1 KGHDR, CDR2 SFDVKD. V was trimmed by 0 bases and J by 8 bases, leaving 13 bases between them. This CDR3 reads CATSDLEQGWYEQFF. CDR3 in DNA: TGTGCCACCAGTGATTTGGAACAGGGATGGTATGAGCAGTTCTTC.

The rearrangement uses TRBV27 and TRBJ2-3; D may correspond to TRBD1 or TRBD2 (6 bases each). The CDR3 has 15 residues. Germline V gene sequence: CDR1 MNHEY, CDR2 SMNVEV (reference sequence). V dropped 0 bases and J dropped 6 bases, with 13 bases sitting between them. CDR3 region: CASSLSWLGGDTQYF. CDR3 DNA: TGTGCCAGCAGTTTATCGTGGCTAGGGGGGGATACGCAGTATTTT.

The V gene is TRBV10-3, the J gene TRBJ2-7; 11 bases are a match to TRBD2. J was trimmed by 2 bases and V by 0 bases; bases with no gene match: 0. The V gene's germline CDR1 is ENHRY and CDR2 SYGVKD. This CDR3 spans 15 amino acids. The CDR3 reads CAISESTSGTYEQYF. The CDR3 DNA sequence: TGTGCCATCAGTGAGTCGACTAGCGGGACCTACGAGCAGTACTTC.